This paragraph reports one T cell receptor beta chain. V lost 7 bases and J lost 0, with 12 bases in between. This CDR3 comprises 14 residues. This sample stems from a study of T-cell reconstitution after alpha-beta-depleted transplantation in children. TCRbeta library preparation incorporated unique molecular identifiers. TCRdb recomputed calls from the PCR reads with MiXCR, one row per CDR3 protein. The table includes roughly 790,000 distinct CDR3 sequences, less than 20% detected once. This sequence was found in a male patient under 18 who had a stem cell transplant for acute lymphoblastic leukemia, so the T cells may come from the graft donor. This chain links TRBV12-3 or TRBV12-4 with TRBJ1-1; D uncertain. This specimen was PBMCs, mostly from graft donor cells, taken 360 days after TCRalphabeta/CD19-depleted stem cell transplant. CDR3 region: CASTLRGLNTEAFF. CDR3 sequence (DNA): TGTGCCAGCACTTTGCGAGGGCTGAACACTGAAGCTTTCTTT.